Sequencing of this T cell receptor (beta chain) was carried out in a study of T cells in Graves' hyperthyroidism and ophthalmopathy. This clonotype was seen ten or more times. Amplification targeted TCR beta CDR3 regions from RNA transcripts. HTBI primers were employed in a first-round RT-PCR of the TCR CDR3. One entry per CDR3 protein results from TCRdb running MiXCR on the multiplex PCR reads. The profile covers around 250,000 distinct CDR3 sequences, with just over 14% appearing a single time and 13% taken by the ten largest. Sequenced input: blood. The TCR originated in a woman aged 40 to 50 with Graves' hyperthyroidism that later progressed to Graves' ophthalmopathy.

As DNA, the CDR3 is TGCAGTGCTAGAGATCTCTTCCGACCGGGGGGCCAAGAGACCCAGTACTTC. This translates into CSARDLFRPGGQETQYF. The V call is TRBV20-1, the J call TRBJ2-5; TRBD2 agrees at 7 bases. The ends lost 0 bases at V and 1 base at J; junction bases unmatched: 11. CDR1 and CDR2 (germline): DFQATT, SNEGSKA (reference sequence). The CDR3 extends over 17 amino acids.